This T cell receptor (beta chain) was captured in a study of CXCR3-negative and CXCR3-positive naive CD8 T cells. For this clonotype: Antigen specificity is unknown.

Germline lookup yields CDR1 SEHNR and CDR2 FQNEAQ (reference sequence). The CDR3 has 12 amino acids. It was by 5' RACE with UMI labels that the TRB cDNA libraries were prepared. TCRdb re-called the 5' RACE reads; every CDR3 protein appears as one record, without DNA. Here the sample table reports 120,000 or so distinct CDR3 sequences. The study, taken as a whole, reports: Similarly elevated diversity marked both naive subsets, with memory CD8+ cells showing far lower diversity. Hydrophobicity of TRB CDR3s was greater in CXCR3-positive naive cells than in CXCR3-negative naive cells.

The chain combines TRBV7-9 with TRBJ2-7; the D gene TCRdb calls, TRBD1, cannot be checked with no DNA. The receptor comes from a human donor in good health. Some clones in this sample may be carry-over from other donors' samples. Sample: naive CXCR3+ CD8+ T cells from blood. Sample subset: CD45RO-CCR7+CD27+CD95- naive CD8+ T cells expressing CXCR3 (TNR3+). CDR3 loop: CASSQGVPEQYF.